The 14 T cell receptor beta chains below were found in one sample sequenced in a study of shared clonotypes between healthy human individuals. The assay was immunoSEQ multiplex PCR, and TCRdb's table has in-frame clones only and misses some. The sample has about 2,500,000 clones, approximately 90% seen once; the top ten hold roughly 0.13%. Sample: naive CD4+ T cells sorted from blood. The sample's subset: CD45RA+ positively selected. Every receptor here comes from a man between 18 and 29 years old in good health.

This clone has a single count. This sequence joins TRBV28 and TRBJ2-7, with D perhaps TRBD1 (6 bases). The CDR3 has 16 amino acids. The germline CDR1 and CDR2 sequences are MDHEN and SYDVKM. V dropped 3 bases and J dropped 0 bases, with 15 bases sitting between them. This CDR3 is CASSFPQGAGSYEQYF. CDR3 nucleotides: TGTGCCAGCAGTTTCCCACAGGGAGCAGGCTCCTACGAGCAGTACTTC.

The chain couples TRBV18 to TRBJ1-5; possibly TRBD1 for D (6 bases). Germline V gene lookup returns CDR1 KGHSH and CDR2 LQKENI. With 3 bases removed from V and 6 bases from J, the gap between germline ends came to 12 bases. This CDR3 has 14 amino acids. The CDR3 region has the DNA TGTGCCAGCTCACCTGCCCAGGACAGTCAGCCCCAGCATTTT. It specifies CASSPAQDSQPQHF.

The gene calls are TRBV7-6 and TRBJ2-1, with D perhaps TRBD1 (9 bases). Trimming removed 2 bases at V and 12 bases at J, with 23 bases between. Germline CDR1 is SGHVS and CDR2 is FNYEAQ. The CDR3 is 16 residues long. The CDR3 loop reads CASSLRGGSGGQGQFF. For the CDR3, the DNA is TGTGCCAGCAGCTTACGGGGCGGGAGCGGGGGACAGGGGCAGTTCTTC.

The chain uses TRBV29-1 and TRBJ2-7; 11 positions agree with TRBD1. The CDR3 length is 14 residues. V lost 4 bases to trimming and J lost 2 bases; unmatched junction nucleotides: 4. Germline V gene sequence: CDR1 SQVTM, CDR2 ANQGSEA. The CDR3 reads CSVVGQGVAYEQYF. Here the CDR3 DNA reads TGCAGCGTTGTGGGACAGGGGGTCGCCTACGAGCAGTACTTC.

Comments on this clone: The identical CDR3 is also encoded by other nucleotide sequences in the sample. The chain recombines TRBV5-1 with TRBJ1-5; D gene ambiguous. The CDR3 has 14 residues. V lost 0 bases and J lost 2, with 6 bases in between. Per the germline V gene, CDR1 is SGHRS and CDR2 is YFSETQ. CDR3 in amino acids: CASSLDGGNQPQHF. CDR3 sequence (DNA): TGCGCCAGCAGCTTGGATGGTGGCAATCAGCCCCAGCATTTT. The full variable domain, in which reference TRBV5-1 and TRBJ1-5 provide the parts outside the CDR3, is KAGVTQTPRYLIKTRGQQVTLSCSPISGHRSVSWYQQTPGQGLQFLFEYFSETQRNKGNFPGRFSGRQFSNSRSEMNVSTLELGDSALYLCASSLDGGNQPQHFGDGTRLSIL.

The chain carries TRBV27 and TRBJ1-2; a weak D match, TRBD1 (5 bases). The CDR3 is 15 amino acids. Germline V gives CDR1 MNHEY, CDR2 SMNVEV (reference sequence). V dropped 0 bases and J dropped 2 bases, with 10 bases sitting between them. The CDR3 protein is CASSLSGGANYGYTF. The DNA of the CDR3 is TGTGCCAGCAGTTTATCAGGAGGGGCGAACTATGGCTACACCTTC.

The chain has TRBV11-2 and TRBJ2-1; possible D gene TRBD2, 6 bases. The germline V gene has CDR1 SGHAT and CDR2 FQNNGV. V gave up 5 bases and J gave up 4 bases, with 12 bases separating them. CDR3 length: 14 amino acids. CDR3 in DNA: TGTGCCAGCAGCCAACCTAGCGCGTACAATGAGCAGTTCTTC. Translated, it gives CASSQPSAYNEQFF.

The chain links TRBV10-1 to TRBJ2-2; 11 nucleotides agree with TRBD1. The CDR3 is 17 amino acids. The germline CDR1 and CDR2 sequences are WNHNN and SYGVQD (reference sequence). With 6 bases clipped from V and 4 bases from J, the junction kept 10 bases outside the gene matches. The CDR3 region is CASSPDRGRLGTGELFF. CDR3 nucleotides: TGCGCCAGCAGCCCGGACAGGGGGCGATTGGGCACCGGGGAGCTGTTTTTT.

This chain connects TRBV21-1 to TRBJ1-2; the D call of TRBD1 is as the table states it, not checked on the DNA. TRBV21-1 is assigned pseudogene status. The CDR3 has 15 amino acids. CDR3 protein: CASSPRTGEDYGYTF. The CDR3 nucleotides read TGTGCCAGCAGCCCTAGGACAGGGGAAGACTATGGCTACACCTTC.

V and J are TRBV28 and TRBJ1-2, with D unresolved. The CDR3 contains 15 residues. V lost 2 bases, J lost 0 bases, and 10 bases lay in between. Per germline, CDR1 MDHEN and CDR2 SYDVKM. The CDR3 loop reads CASSLRVPANYGYTF. The CDR3 bases are TGTGCCAGCAGTTTACGTGTTCCCGCTAACTATGGCTACACCTTC.

The chain carries TRBV5-6 and TRBJ2-1; tentatively, D is TRBD1 or TRBD2 (5 bases each). The CDR3 runs to 15 residues. V was cut by 2 bases and J by 0 bases, with 9 bases left in between. CDR1 and CDR2 from the germline V gene are SGHDT and YYEEEE. The CDR3 sequence is CASSFRGTSYNEQFF. CDR3 coding DNA: TGTGCCAGCAGCTTCCGAGGGACCTCCTACAATGAGCAGTTCTTC.

With respect to this clone: The same CDR3 can be traced to other DNA sequences in this sample. The chain employs TRBV18 and TRBJ1-1; 7 bases agree with TRBD1. The CDR3 spans 16 residues. Per germline, CDR1 KGHSH and CDR2 LQKENI. Trimming cost V 0 bases and J 0 bases; bases outside gene matches: 4. The CDR3 DNA reads as TGTGCCAGCTCACCACCTGGACAGGCCATGAACACTGAAGCTTTCTTT. Its protein is CASSPPGQAMNTEAFF.

The rearrangement links TRBV2 to TRBJ1-5; TRBD1 might be the D (5 bases). CDR1 and CDR2 from the germline V gene are SNHLY and FYNNEI. V gave up 2 bases and J gave up 2 bases, with 10 bases separating them. This CDR3 is built from 15 residues. The CDR3 coding sequence is TGTGCCAGCAGTGAACAGTTCAGGGGCAATCAGCCCCAGCATTTT. The encoded protein is CASSEQFRGNQPQHF. The full variable domain, its missing parts supplied by reference TRBV2 and TRBJ1-5, is EPEVTQTPSHQVTQMGQEVILRCVPISNHLYFYWYRQILGQKVEFLVSFYNNEISEKSEIFDDQFSVERPDGSNFTLKIRSTKLEDSAMYFCASSEQFRGNQPQHFGDGTRLSIL.

The chain carries TRBV10-1 and TRBJ2-1, with D possibly TRBD2 on 7 matching bases. Germline values: CDR1 WNHNN, CDR2 SYGVQD (reference sequence). V lost 2 bases, J lost 1 base, and 12 bases lay in between. The CDR3 is 16 residues long. DNA for the CDR3: TGCGCCAGCAGTGAGAGGCGGGGGCGGTCCTACAATGAGCAGTTCTTC. It encodes CASSERRGRSYNEQFF.